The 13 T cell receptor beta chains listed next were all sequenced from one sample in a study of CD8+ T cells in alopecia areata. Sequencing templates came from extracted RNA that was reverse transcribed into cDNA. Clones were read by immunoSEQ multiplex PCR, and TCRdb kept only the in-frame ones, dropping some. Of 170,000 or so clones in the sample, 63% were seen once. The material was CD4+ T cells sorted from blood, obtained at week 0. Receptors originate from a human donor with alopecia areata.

CDR3 DNA sequence: TGTGCCAGCGGAATAACCGTGGGAGGCTACACCTTC. Residues: CASGITVGGYTF. The gene calls are TRBV6-5 and TRBJ1-2; no definite D call. The CDR3 totals 12 residues. Looked up from germline, CDR1 is MNHEY and CDR2 is SVGAGI. V lost 8 bases, J lost 8 bases, and 15 bases lay in between.

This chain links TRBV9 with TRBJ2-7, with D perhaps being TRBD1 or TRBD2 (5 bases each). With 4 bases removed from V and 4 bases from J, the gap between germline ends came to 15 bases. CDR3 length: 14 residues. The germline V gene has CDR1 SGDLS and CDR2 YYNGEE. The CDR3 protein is CASSLGTGGYEQYF. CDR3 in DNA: TGTGCCAGCAGCCTAGGGACCGGCGGGTACGAGCAGTACTTC. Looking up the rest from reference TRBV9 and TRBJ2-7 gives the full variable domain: DSGVTQTPKHLITATGQRVTLRCSPRSGDLSVYWYQQSLDQGLQFLIQYYNGEERAKGNILERFSAQQFPDLHSELNLSSLELGDSALYFCASSLGTGGYEQYFGPGTRLTVT.

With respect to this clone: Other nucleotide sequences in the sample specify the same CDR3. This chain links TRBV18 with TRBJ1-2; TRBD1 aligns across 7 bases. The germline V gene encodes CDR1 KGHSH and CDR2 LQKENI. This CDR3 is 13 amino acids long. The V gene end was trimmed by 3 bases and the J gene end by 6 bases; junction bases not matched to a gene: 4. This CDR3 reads CASSPDRENGYTF. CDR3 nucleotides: TGTGCCAGCTCACCCGACAGGGAGAATGGCTACACCTTC.

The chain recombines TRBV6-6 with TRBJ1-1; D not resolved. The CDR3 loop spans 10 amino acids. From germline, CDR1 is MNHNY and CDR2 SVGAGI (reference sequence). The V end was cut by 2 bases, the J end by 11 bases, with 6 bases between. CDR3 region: CASSYERAFF. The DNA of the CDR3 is TGTGCCAGCAGTTACGAGCGGGCTTTCTTT.

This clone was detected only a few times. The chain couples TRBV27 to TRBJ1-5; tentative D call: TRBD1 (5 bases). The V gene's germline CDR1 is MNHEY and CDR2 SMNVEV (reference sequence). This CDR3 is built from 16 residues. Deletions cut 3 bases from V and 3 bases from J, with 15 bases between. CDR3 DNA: TGTGCCAGCAGTTTCAAAGGGGCGATGGCCAATCAGCCCCAGCATTTT. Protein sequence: CASSFKGAMANQPQHF.

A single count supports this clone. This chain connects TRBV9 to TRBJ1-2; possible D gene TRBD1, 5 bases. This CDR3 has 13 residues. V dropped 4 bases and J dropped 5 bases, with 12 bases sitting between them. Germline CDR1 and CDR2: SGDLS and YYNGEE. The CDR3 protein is CASSSGLTYGYTF. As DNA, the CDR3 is TGTGCCAGCAGCTCGGGACTTACGTATGGCTACACCTTC.

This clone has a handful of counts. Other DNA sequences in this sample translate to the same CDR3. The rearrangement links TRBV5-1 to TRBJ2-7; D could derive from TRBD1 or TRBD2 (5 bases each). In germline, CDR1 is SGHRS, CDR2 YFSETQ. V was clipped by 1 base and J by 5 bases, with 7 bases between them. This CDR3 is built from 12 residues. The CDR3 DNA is TGCGCCAGCAGCTTGCTGGGGGACGAGCAGTACTTC. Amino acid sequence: CASSLLGDEQYF.

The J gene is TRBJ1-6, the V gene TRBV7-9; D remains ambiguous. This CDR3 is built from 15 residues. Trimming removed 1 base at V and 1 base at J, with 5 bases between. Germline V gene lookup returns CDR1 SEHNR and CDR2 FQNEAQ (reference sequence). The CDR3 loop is CASSLGGSYNSPLHF. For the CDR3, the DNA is TGTGCCAGCAGCTTAGGGGGATCCTATAATTCACCCCTCCACTTT.

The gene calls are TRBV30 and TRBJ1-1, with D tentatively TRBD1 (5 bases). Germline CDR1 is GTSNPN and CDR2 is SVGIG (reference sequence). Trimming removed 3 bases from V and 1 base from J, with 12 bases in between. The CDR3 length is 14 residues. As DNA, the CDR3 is TGTGCCTGGAGGAAGGACATTCAGAACACTGAAGCTTTCTTT. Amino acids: CAWRKDIQNTEAFF.

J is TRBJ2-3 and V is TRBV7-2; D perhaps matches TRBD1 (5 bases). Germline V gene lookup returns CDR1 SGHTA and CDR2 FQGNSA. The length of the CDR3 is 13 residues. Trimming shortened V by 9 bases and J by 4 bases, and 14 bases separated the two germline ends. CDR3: CARGLPWADTQYF. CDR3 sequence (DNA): TGTGCCAGGGGGCTACCTTGGGCAGATACGCAGTATTTT.

The CDR3 loop reads CSVENRAREQYF. CDR3 DNA: TGCAGCGTTGAGAACAGGGCGAGGGAGCAGTACTTC. The V and J genes are TRBV29-1 and TRBJ2-7, with a tentative D call TRBD1 (6 bases). Trimming removed 3 bases from V and 7 bases from J, with 13 bases in between. Germline CDR1 SQVTM, CDR2 ANQGSEA. The CDR3 consists of 12 residues.

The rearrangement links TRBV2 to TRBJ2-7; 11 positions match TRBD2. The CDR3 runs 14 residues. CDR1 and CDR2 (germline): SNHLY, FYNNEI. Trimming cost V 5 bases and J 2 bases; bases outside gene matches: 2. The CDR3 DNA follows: TGTGCCAGCAGTATTAGCGGGGGGGCCTACGAGCAGTACTTC. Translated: CASSISGGAYEQYF. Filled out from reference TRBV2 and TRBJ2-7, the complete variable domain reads EPEVTQTPSHQVTQMGQEVILRCVPISNHLYFYWYRQILGQKVEFLVSFYNNEISEKSEIFDDQFSVERPDGSNFTLKIRSTKLEDSAMYFCASSISGGAYEQYFGPGTRLTVT.

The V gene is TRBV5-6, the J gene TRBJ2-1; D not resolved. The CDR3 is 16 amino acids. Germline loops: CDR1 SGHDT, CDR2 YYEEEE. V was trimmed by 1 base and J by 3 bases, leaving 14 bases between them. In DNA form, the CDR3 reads TGTGCCAGCAGCTTGTTTCGCCAGGCGATCTACAATGAGCAGTTCTTC. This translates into CASSLFRQAIYNEQFF.